Presented here are 2 T cell receptor beta chains from one specimen sequenced in a study of blood T cell repertoires in COVID-19. Libraries were prepared by immunoSEQ multiplex PCR; TCRdb keeps only in-frame clonotypes and omits some of them. The table records about 46,000 clones, over 75% of them present only once. The sample comprised peripheral blood. The receptors shown here come from a human donor in a cohort sampled during active COVID-19. The donor label of this sample is uncertain.

This chain links TRBV19 with TRBJ1-5; D is unresolved. This CDR3 is built from 13 residues. Trimming stripped 8 bases from V and 4 bases from J, with 12 bases between. Germline-derived CDR1 and CDR2 are LNHDA and SQIVND (reference sequence). CDR3 amino acids: CASRPGGNQPQHF. The DNA of the CDR3 is TGTGCCAGTCGGCCCGGCGGGAATCAGCCCCAGCATTTT.

The chain links TRBV29-1 to TRBJ1-2, with D tentatively TRBD1 (5 bases). V was pared by 5 bases and J by 0 bases, with 13 bases between. The CDR3 length is 14 residues. Germline assignment: CDR1 SQVTM and CDR2 ANQGSEA. The CDR3 sequence: CSVSAGGANYGYTF. In DNA, the CDR3 is TGCAGCGTTTCCGCCGGGGGGGCTAACTATGGCTACACCTTC.